This paragraph covers one T cell receptor beta chain sequence. The clone's antigen remains unknown. No base quality values were provided; no much bigger clone lies one nucleotide off. The data stem from a study of cytomegalovirus exposure and HLA in healthy donors (dated by TCRdb to the late 2010s). As for the study more broadly: A later analysis indicated that the 120 validation repertoires were generated on the platform also employed for the 700 or so repertoires of the first cohort. The study was designed to test whether signatures of past pathogen exposure could be identified by cataloging public T cell receptors. Besides the first cohort of roughly 660 subjects, a separate validation cohort made up of over 95 different subjects was used. High-throughput TCR immunosequencing, statistical association of individual TCRs with disease status, and machine learning were combined to predict cytomegalovirus infection status.

Separate from the approximately 730-subject first cohort, the validation cohort of over 90 subjects was the group to which the donors belonged. Taken from the germline V gene, the CDR1 and CDR2 loops are MDHEN and SYDVKM. Trimming removed 6 bases from V and 4 bases from J; the gene matches leave 9 bases unexplained. The CDR3 sequence holds 16 residues, the cysteine and phenylalanine included. Of the read, only the CDR3 DNA is kept; its 48 bases are in frame from base 1. The receptor library was made with the immunoSEQ multiplex PCR assay. The authors' pipeline ran thus. A statistical classification framework was built to diagnose cytomegalovirus status from the catalog of TCR beta chain sequences. Held by TCRdb, this immuneACCESS table contains in-frame sequences only and omits some clones. Under half of the omission traces to an unresolved V gene where checked; the cause of the rest is unknown. D and trimming come from the DNA, and the V and J calls and clone size come from that table. The sample table holds 200,000 to 250,000 clones, of which roughly 84% were seen once. Roughly 2% of the sample belongs to the ten largest clones.

Study-wide findings and limitations: The study gave a list of under 200 TCR beta chains associated with cytomegalovirus. In vitro tests confirmed that a few of the cytomegalovirus-associated TCR beta chains recognize cytomegalovirus antigens. Most TCR sequences were observed very rarely across donors, whereas some public TCRs were present in many individuals. In both the original and validation cohorts, the classifier was reported to diagnose cytomegalovirus status with high specificity and sensitivity. In a later analysis, TCRs clustered in the first cohort were found to also tend to co-occur in the approximately 120 validation repertoires, with approximately 95% of cluster scores above 0. According to the authors, the approach could potentially be generalized to other disease states and immunological phenotypes. The validation cohort had no HLA typing available for a later analysis, so co-occurrence within that cohort was assessed over all 120 or so repertoires.

The sequence was obtained from a woman between 18 and 29 years old in good health and CMV-seropositive. The sequenced material came from PBMCs. The chain was built from TRBV28 and TRBJ2-3, with 11 central nucleotides matching TRBD2. The CDR3 corresponds to CASSPRTSGYADTQYF. The DNA sequence is as follows: TGTGCCAGCAGCCCCAGGACTAGCGGGTATGCAGATACGCAGTATTTT.